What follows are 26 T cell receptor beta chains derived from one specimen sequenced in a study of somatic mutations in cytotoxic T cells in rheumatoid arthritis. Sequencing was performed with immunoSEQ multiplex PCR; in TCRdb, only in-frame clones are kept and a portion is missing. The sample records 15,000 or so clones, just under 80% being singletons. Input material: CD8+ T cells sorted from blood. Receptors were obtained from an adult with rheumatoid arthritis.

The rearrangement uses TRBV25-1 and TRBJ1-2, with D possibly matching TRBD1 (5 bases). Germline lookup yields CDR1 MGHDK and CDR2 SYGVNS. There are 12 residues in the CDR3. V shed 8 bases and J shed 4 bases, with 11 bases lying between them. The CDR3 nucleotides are TGTGCCAGCTCGTTTGGGGCCTATGGCTACACCTTC. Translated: CASSFGAYGYTF.

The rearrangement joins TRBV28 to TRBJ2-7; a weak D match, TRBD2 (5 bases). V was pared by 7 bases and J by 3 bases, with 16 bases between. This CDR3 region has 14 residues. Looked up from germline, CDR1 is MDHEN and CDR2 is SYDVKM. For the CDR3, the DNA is TGTGCCAGCACCCCTTCTTGGGGAGTCTACGAGCAGTACTTC. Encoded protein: CASTPSWGVYEQYF. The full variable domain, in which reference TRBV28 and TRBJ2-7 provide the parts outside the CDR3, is DVKVTQSSRYLVKRTGEKVFLECVQDMDHENMFWYRQDPGLGLRLIYFSYDVKMKEKGDIPEGYSVSREKKERFSLILESASTNQTSMYLCASTPSWGVYEQYFGPGTRLTVT.

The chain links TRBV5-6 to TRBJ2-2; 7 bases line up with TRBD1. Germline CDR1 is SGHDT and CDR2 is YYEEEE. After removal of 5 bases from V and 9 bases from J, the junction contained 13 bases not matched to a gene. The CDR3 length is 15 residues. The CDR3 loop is CASSPTGSVARELFF. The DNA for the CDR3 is TGTGCCAGCAGTCCGACAGGGAGTGTAGCCCGGGAGCTGTTTTTT.

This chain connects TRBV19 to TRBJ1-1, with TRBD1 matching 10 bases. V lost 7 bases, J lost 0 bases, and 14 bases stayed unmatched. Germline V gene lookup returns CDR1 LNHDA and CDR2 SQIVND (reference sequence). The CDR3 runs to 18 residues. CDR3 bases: TGTGCCAGTACCCCCGTAGTAAGGGACAGGGGCATGAACACTGAAGCTTTCTTT. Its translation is CASTPVVRDRGMNTEAFF.

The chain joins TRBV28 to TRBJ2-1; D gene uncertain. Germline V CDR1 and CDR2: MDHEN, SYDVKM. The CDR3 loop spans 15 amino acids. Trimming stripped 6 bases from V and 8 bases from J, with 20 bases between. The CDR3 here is CASSHRLRPSDEQFF. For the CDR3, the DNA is TGTGCCAGCAGCCATCGACTCCGCCCAAGCGATGAGCAGTTCTTC.

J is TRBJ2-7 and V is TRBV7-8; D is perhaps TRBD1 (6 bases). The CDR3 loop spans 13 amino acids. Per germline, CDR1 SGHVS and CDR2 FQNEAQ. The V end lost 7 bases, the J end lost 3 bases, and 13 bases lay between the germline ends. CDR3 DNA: TGTGCCAGCACTAGGCAGGGGTTCTACGAGCAGTACTTC. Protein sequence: CASTRQGFYEQYF.

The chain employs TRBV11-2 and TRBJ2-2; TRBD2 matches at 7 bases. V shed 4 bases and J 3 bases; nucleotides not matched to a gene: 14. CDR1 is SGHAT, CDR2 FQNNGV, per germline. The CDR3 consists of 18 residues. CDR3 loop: CASSSRARGEIDTGELFF. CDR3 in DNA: TGTGCCAGCAGCTCAAGGGCTCGGGGGGAGATAGACACCGGGGAGCTGTTTTTT.

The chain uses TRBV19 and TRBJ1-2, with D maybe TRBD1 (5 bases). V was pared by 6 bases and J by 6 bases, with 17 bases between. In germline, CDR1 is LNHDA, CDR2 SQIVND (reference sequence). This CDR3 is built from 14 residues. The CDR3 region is CASRAGTAPDGYTF. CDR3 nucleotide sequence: TGTGCCAGTAGGGCCGGGACGGCCCCGGATGGCTACACCTTC.

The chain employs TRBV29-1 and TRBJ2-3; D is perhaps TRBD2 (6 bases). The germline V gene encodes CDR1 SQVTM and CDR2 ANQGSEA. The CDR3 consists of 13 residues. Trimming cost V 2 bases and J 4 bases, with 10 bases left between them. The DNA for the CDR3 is TGCAGCGTTGAACTGGGACTGCCAGATACGCAGTATTTT. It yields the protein CSVELGLPDTQYF.

CDR3 loop: CATRGPHYEQYF. The DNA for the CDR3 is TGTGCCACCAGGGGACCCCACTACGAGCAGTACTTC. The V gene is TRBV19, the J gene TRBJ2-7; tentative D call: TRBD1 (6 bases). This CDR3 contains 12 residues. Deletions cut 10 bases from V and 3 bases from J, with 13 bases between. CDR1 is LNHDA and CDR2 is SQIVND in the germline V gene (reference sequence). Full variable domain (outside the CDR3, taken from reference TRBV19 and TRBJ2-7): DGGITQSPKYLFRKEGQNVTLSCEQNLNHDAMYWYRQDPGQGLRLIYYSQIVNDFQKGDIAEGYSVSREKKESFPLTVTSAQKNPTAFYLCATRGPHYEQYFGPGTRLTVT.

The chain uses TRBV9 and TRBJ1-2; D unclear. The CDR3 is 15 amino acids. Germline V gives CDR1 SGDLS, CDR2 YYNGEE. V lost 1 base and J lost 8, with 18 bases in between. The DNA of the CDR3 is TGTGCCAGCAGCGTATCCGACATCAGCAGAGGAGGCTACACCTTC. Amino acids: CASSVSDISRGGYTF.

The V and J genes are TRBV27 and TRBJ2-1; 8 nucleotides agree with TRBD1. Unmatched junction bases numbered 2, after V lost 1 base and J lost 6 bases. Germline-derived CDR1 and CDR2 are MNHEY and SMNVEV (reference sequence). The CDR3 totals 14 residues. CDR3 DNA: TGTGCCAGCAGTTTATTTGGACAGGGCAATGAGCAGTTCTTC. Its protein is CASSLFGQGNEQFF.

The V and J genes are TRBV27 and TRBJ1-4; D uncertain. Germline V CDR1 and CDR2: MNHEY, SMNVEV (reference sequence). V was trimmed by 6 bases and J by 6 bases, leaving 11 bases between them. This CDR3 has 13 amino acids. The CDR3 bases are TGTGCCAGCAGGGACGCGCACGATGAAAAACTGTTTTTT. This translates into CASRDAHDEKLFF.

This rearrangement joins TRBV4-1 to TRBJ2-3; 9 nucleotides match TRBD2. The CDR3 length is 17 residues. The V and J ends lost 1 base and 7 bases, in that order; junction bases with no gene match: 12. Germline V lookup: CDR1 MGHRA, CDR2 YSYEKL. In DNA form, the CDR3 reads TGCGCCAGCAGCCAAGTGAATAGCGGGGGCCCTGGGAATACGCAGTATTTT. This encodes CASSQVNSGGPGNTQYF.

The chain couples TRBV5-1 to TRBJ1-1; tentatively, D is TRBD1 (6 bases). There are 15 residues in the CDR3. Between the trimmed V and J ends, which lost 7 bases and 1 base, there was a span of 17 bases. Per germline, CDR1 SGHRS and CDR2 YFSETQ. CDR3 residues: CASQVGGAENTEAFF. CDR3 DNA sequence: TGCGCCAGCCAAGTGGGGGGGGCCGAGAACACTGAAGCTTTCTTT.

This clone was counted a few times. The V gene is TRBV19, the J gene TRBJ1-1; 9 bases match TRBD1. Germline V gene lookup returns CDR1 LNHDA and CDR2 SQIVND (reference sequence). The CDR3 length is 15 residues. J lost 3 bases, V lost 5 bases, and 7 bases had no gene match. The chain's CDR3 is CASSVTGGPYTEAFF. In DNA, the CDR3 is TGTGCCAGTAGTGTGACAGGGGGTCCGTACACTGAAGCTTTCTTT. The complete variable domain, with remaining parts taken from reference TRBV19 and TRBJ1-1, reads DGGITQSPKYLFRKEGQNVTLSCEQNLNHDAMYWYRQDPGQGLRLIYYSQIVNDFQKGDIAEGYSVSREKKESFPLTVTSAQKNPTAFYLCASSVTGGPYTEAFFGQGTRLTVV.

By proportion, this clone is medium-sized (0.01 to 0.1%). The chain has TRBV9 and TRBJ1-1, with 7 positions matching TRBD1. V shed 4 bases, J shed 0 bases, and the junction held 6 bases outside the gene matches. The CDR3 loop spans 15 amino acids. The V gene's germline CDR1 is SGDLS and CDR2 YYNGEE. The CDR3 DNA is TGTGCCAGCAGCCTAGACAGGGAGATGAACACTGAAGCTTTCTTT. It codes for CASSLDREMNTEAFF. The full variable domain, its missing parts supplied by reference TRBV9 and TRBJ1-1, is DSGVTQTPKHLITATGQRVTLRCSPRSGDLSVYWYQQSLDQGLQFLIQYYNGEERAKGNILERFSAQQFPDLHSELNLSSLELGDSALYFCASSLDREMNTEAFFGQGTRLTVV.

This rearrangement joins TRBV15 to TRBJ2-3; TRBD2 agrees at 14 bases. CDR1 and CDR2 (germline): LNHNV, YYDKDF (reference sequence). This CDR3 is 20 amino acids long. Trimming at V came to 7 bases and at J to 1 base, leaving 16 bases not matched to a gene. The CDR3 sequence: CATTPTAGTSGSFGTDTQYF. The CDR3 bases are TGTGCCACCACTCCGACCGCCGGGACTAGCGGGAGCTTTGGCACAGATACGCAGTATTTT.

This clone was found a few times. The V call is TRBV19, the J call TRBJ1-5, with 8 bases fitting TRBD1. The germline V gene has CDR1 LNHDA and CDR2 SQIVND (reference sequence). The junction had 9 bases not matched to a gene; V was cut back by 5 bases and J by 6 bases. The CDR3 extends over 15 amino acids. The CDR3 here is CASSPQGARFQPQHF. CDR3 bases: TGTGCCAGTAGTCCCCAGGGGGCCCGGTTTCAGCCCCAGCATTTT.

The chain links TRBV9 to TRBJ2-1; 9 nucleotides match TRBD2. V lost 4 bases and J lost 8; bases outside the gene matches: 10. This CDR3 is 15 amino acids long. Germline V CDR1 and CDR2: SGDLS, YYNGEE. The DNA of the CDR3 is TGTGCCAGCAGCAGGCGGGAGGGGGAGAGGGATGAGCAGTTCTTC. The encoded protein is CASSRREGERDEQFF.

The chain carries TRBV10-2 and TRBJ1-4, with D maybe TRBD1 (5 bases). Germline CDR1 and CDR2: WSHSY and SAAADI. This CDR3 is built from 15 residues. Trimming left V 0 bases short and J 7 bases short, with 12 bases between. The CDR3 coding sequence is TGCGCCAGCAGTGAGTCTGGCAATAGGGGTGAAAAACTGTTTTTT. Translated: CASSESGNRGEKLFF.

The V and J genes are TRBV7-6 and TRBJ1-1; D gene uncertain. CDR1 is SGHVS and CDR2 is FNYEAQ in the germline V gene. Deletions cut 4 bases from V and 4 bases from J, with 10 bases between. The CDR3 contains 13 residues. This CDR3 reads CASSWGVSTEAFF. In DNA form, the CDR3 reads TGTGCCAGCAGCTGGGGAGTTAGCACTGAAGCTTTCTTT.

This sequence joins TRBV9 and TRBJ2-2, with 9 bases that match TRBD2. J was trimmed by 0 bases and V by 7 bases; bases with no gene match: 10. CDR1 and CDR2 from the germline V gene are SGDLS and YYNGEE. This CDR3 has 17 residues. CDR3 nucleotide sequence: TGTGCCAGCGGATCCGCTAGCGGGACTGCGAACACCGGGGAGCTGTTTTTT. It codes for CASGSASGTANTGELFF.

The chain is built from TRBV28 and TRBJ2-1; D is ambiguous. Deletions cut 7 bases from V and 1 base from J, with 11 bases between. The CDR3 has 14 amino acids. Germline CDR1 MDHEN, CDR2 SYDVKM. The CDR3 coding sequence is TGTGCCAGCACCACAAAAGGGTCCTACAATGAGCAGTTCTTC. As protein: CASTTKGSYNEQFF.

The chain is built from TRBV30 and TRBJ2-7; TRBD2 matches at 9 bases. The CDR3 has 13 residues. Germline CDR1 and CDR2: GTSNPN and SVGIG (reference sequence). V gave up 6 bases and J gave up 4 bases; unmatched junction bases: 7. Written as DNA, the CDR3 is TGTGCCTGTGAGCGGGAGGCCGTGTACGAGCAGTACTTC. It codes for CACEREAVYEQYF. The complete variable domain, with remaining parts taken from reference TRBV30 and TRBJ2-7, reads SQTIHQWPATLVQPVGSPLSLECTVEGTSNPNLYWYRQAAGRGLQLLFYSVGIGQISSEVPQNLSASRPQDRQFILSSKKLLLSDSGFYLCACEREAVYEQYFGPGTRLTVT.

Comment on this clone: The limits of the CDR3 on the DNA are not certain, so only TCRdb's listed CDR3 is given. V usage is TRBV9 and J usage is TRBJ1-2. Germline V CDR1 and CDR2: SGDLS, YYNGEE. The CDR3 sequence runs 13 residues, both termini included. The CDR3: CASSVGEGSTHTF.